The text below deals with one TCR beta chain. Using immunoSEQ multiplex PCR, the repertoire was profiled, and TCRdb retains in-frame clones only, with some absent. The table has 200,000 to 250,000 clones, approximately 82% seen once. This entry is derived from a study of blood T cell repertoires in COVID-19. Study background: In each case, the material was cDNA or gDNA derived from T cells, B-cell-depleted T cells, or PBMCs.

After removal of 3 bases from V and 1 base from J, the junction contained 3 bases not matched to a gene. The CDR3 has 16 residues. The germline V gene has CDR1 SEHNR and CDR2 FQNEAQ (reference sequence). V is TRBV7-9 and J is TRBJ2-3, with 11 bases fitting TRBD2. The sequenced sample consisted of peripheral blood. This clonotype was sampled from a woman aged 80 or over with acute or convalescent COVID-19. CDR3 region: CASSFLAGGRTDTQYF. The CDR3 nucleotides are TGTGCCAGCAGCTTTCTAGCGGGGGGACGCACAGATACGCAGTATTTT.